This entry is about one TCR beta chain. Its antigen is unidentified. PCR was performed using 60 Vbeta and 13 Jbeta primers. Libraries were prepared by immunoSEQ multiplex PCR; TCRdb keeps only in-frame clonotypes and omits some of them. The sample has about 140,000 clones, around 90% seen once; the top ten hold 0.45% to 0.6%. The CDR3 contains 12 residues. Deletions cut 4 bases from V and 8 bases from J, with 14 bases between. In germline, CDR1 is GTSNPN, CDR2 SVGIG (reference sequence). The data were obtained in a study of cytomegalovirus exposure and HLA in healthy donors. Study outcomes and limitations: Sequence variants that were highly shared formed a cluster that was likely a sequencing artifact.

V usage is TRBV30 and J usage is TRBJ1-2; TRBD1 is a possible D gene (5 bases). The material sequenced was PBMCs. The sequence was collected from a woman in her forties in good health and CMV-seronegative. CDR3 sequence reads: CAWTPQQGGYTF. The CDR3 nucleotides are TGTGCCTGGACCCCCCAGCAGGGAGGCTACACCTTC.